These T cell receptor beta chains were read from a single sample in a study of HIV-infected patients and healthy controls. From the 5' RACE reads, TCRdb called clonotypes with MiXCR, one entry per CDR3 protein. The data contain 15,000 to 20,000 distinct CDR3 sequences, 4.5% to 7% of them singletons. The sample comprised blood. The receptor source for this set is an adult in good health. Both conserved end residues are part of each CDR3. A D gene is named only where the DNA matches it firmly. Expanded clones are given a class, and other clones once, few, many or no size at all.

J gene | clone size | V gene | D gene | CDR3 protein | CDR3 DNA
TRBJ2-3 | few | TRBV13 | . | CASSLLRGADVGRADTQYF | TGTGCCAGCAGCCTTCTCCGCGGGGCCGACGTTGGGCGTGCAGATACGCAGTATTTT
TRBJ1-1 | many | TRBV7-9 | . | CASSLAGGRGGTEAFF | TGTGCCAGCAGCTTAGCGGGGGGGCGCGGGGGAACTGAAGCTTTCTTT
TRBJ2-2 | many | TRBV20-1 | . | CSAPTGSGELFF | TGCAGTGCCCCTACAGGGTCCGGGGAGCTGTTTTTT
TRBJ2-7 | few | TRBV14 | . | CASSLGSGNTYEQYF | TGTGCCAGCAGCCTTGGATCGGGAAACACCTACGAGCAGTACTTC
TRBJ2-7 | many | TRBV7-9 | TRBD1 | CASFLDTTGEDEQYF | TGTGCCAGCTTCCTTGATACGACAGGGGAGGACGAGCAGTACTTC
TRBJ2-7 | many | TRBV6-2/TRBV6-3 | TRBD2 | CASSYSQKGGGREQYF | TGTGCCAGCAGTTACTCTCAGAAGGGCGGGGGTCGCGAGCAGTACTTC
TRBJ2-5 | many | TRBV5-1 | . | CASERWVGNRETQYF | TGCGCCAGCGAGCGTTGGGTAGGCAACCGAGAGACCCAGTACTTC
TRBJ2-7 | medium-sized | TRBV6-5 | . | CASSNTGAYEQYF | TGTGCCAGCAGTAATACCGGAGCCTACGAGCAGTACTTC
TRBJ1-4 | few | TRBV20-1 | . | CSARDGAATNEKLFF | TGCAGTGCTAGAGATGGAGCTGCAACTAATGAAAAACTGTTTTTT
TRBJ1-1 | many | TRBV11-2 | . | CASSLSPTEAFF | TGTGCCAGCAGCTTATCCCCCACTGAAGCTTTCTTT
TRBJ1-1 | medium-sized | TRBV6-5 | TRBD1 | CASTRDRRTEAFF | TGTGCCAGCACCCGGGACAGGCGAACTGAAGCTTTCTTT
TRBJ2-6 | medium-sized | TRBV6-1 | TRBD1 | CASSEYFLYGQGNTGANVLTF | TGTGCCAGCAGTGAATATTTCTTATATGGACAGGGTAACACTGGGGCCAACGTCCTGACTTTC
TRBJ1-1 | medium-sized | TRBV9 | TRBD1 | CASSPWTGQNTEAFF | TGTGCCAGCAGCCCGTGGACAGGGCAGAACACTGAAGCTTTCTTT
TRBJ2-3 | medium-sized | TRBV6-6 | . | CASSYSGVGSTDTQYF | TGTGCCAGCAGTTACTCAGGGGTTGGGAGCACAGATACGCAGTATTTT
TRBJ2-3 | many | TRBV12-3/TRBV12-4 | . | CASRRTASGADTQYF | TGTGCCAGCAGACGGACAGCCTCCGGGGCAGATACGCAGTATTTT
TRBJ1-2 | many | TRBV14 | TRBD1 | CASSHRQGVGYGYTF | TGTGCCAGCAGCCATCGGCAGGGGGTCGGGTATGGCTACACCTTC
TRBJ1-5 | many | TRBV7-6 | . | CASSLGGFSNQPQHF | TGTGCCAGCAGCTTAGGGGGGTTCAGCAATCAGCCCCAGCATTTT
TRBJ2-2 | medium-sized | TRBV6-2/TRBV6-3 | . | CATGTNTGELFF | TGTGCCACCGGTACGAACACCGGGGAGCTGTTTTTT
TRBJ1-2 | . | TRBV10-3 | . | CAIRPQGLNGYTF | TGTGCCATCAGACCCCAGGGGCTGAATGGCTACACCTTC
TRBJ1-5 | many | TRBV27 | . | CASSPLGRNYQPQHF | TGTGCCAGCAGTCCGCTGGGACGGAATTATCAGCCCCAGCATTTT
TRBJ1-5 | many | TRBV5-8 | . | CASSLDYNQPQHF | TGTGCCAGCAGCTTGGATTACAATCAGCCCCAGCATTTT
TRBJ2-3 | many | TRBV12-3/TRBV12-4 | TRBD2 | CASKRSGGVDTQYF | TGTGCCAGCAAACGTAGCGGGGGGGTAGATACGCAGTATTTT
TRBJ2-3 | many | TRBV19 | . | CASSIGSGLPDTQYF | TGTGCCAGTAGTATTGGATCGGGACTCCCAGATACGCAGTATTTT
TRBJ2-7 | many | TRBV6-5 | TRBD1 | CASSYWGQSYEQYF | TGTGCCAGCAGTTACTGGGGACAGTCCTACGAGCAGTACTTC
TRBJ1-5 | many | TRBV28 | . | CASNYTPGGAFQPQHF | TGTGCCAGCAACTACACCCCCGGGGGCGCCTTTCAGCCCCAGCATTTT
TRBJ2-3 | . | TRBV4-2 | . | CASSQDRGGTTQYF | TGTGCCAGCAGCCAAGATCGCGGCGGGACAACGCAGTATTTT
TRBJ2-7 | medium-sized | TRBV29-1 | . | CSVCAQFPYEQYF | TGCAGCGTTTGTGCCCAATTCCCCTACGAGCAGTACTTC
TRBJ1-1 | many | TRBV7-8 | . | CASSFVGGGNTEAFF | TGTGCCAGCAGCTTCGTAGGGGGGGGAAACACTGAAGCTTTCTTT
TRBJ1-6 | many | TRBV6-5 | . | CASSRSPRSSYNSPLHF | TGTGCCAGCAGTAGGTCACCCCGGAGCTCCTATAATTCACCCCTCCACTTT